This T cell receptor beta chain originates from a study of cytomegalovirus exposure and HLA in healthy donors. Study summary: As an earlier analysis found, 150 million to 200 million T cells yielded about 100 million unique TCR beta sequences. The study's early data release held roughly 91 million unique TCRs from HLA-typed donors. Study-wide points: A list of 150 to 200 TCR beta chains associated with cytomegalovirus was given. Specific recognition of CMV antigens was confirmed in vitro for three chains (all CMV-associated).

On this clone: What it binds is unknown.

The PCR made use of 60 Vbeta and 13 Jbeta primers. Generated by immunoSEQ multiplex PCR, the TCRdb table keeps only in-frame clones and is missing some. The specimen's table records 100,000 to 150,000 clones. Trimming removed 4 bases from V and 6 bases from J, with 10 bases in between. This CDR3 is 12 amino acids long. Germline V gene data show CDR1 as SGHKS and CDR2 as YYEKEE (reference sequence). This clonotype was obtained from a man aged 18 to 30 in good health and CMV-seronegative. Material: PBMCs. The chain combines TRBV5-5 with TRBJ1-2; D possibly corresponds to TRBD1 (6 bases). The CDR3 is CASSLGGNGYTF. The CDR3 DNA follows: TGTGCCAGCAGCCTTGGGGGCAATGGCTACACCTTC.